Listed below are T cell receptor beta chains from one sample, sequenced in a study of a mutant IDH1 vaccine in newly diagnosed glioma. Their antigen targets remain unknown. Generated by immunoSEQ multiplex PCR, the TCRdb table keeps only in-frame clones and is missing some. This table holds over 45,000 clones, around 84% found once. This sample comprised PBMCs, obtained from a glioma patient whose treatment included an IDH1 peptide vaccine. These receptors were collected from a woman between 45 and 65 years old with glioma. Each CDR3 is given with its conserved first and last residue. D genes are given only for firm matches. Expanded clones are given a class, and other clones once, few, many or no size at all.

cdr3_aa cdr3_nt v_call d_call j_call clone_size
CASSPGTATNYGYTF TGCGCCAGCAGCCCGGGGACAGCTACTAACTATGGCTACACCTTC TRBV4-3 TRBD1 TRBJ1-2 NA
CASSQDVVGGYYGYTF TGTGCCAGCAGCCAAGATGTCGTCGGCGGATACTATGGCTACACCTTC TRBV14 NA TRBJ1-2 NA
CASSLGGGDTGELFF TGCGCCAGCAGCTTGGGGGGCGGAGACACCGGGGAGCTGTTTTTT TRBV5-1 NA TRBJ2-2 NA
CASSYGGGGTDTQYF TGTGCCAGCAGTTACGGGGGTGGGGGCACAGATACGCAGTATTTT TRBV6-5 NA TRBJ2-3 NA
CASSLEAFGTEAFF TGTGCCAGCAGTTTGGAGGCCTTTGGGACTGAAGCTTTCTTT TRBV27 NA TRBJ1-1 NA
CASSYRWDSEAFF TGTGCCAGCAGTTACCGGTGGGACAGTGAAGCTTTCTTT TRBV6-6 TRBD1 TRBJ1-1 once
CASSSADRDSAYEQYF TGTGCCAGCAGCTCCGCCGACAGGGATAGCGCCTACGAGCAGTACTTC TRBV7-9 TRBD1 TRBJ2-7 NA
CASSLYVRGGTEAFF TGTGCCAGCAGCTTGTACGTCAGGGGGGGGACTGAAGCTTTCTTT TRBV5-5 TRBD1 TRBJ1-1 NA
CASSQDVPDTQYF TGCGCCAGCAGCCAAGATGTCCCAGATACGCAGTATTTT TRBV4-1 NA TRBJ2-3 NA
CASSGTGTGMFTDTQYF TGTGCCAGCAGCGGGACCGGGACAGGGATGTTCACAGATACGCAGTATTTT TRBV7-2 TRBD1 TRBJ2-3 NA
CASSAIEAVVYNEQFF TGTGCCAGCAGCGCCATCGAAGCGGTGGTATACAATGAGCAGTTCTTC TRBV25-1 NA TRBJ2-1 NA
CASSVSLGSYNEQFF TGTGCCAGCAGCGTAAGCCTGGGCTCCTACAATGAGCAGTTCTTC TRBV9 NA TRBJ2-1 NA
CATAKEGGAQPQHF TGTGCCACGGCCAAAGAAGGCGGGGCTCAGCCCCAGCATTTT TRBV10-3 NA TRBJ1-5 NA
CASSSGGSDEKLFF TGTGCCAGCAGCTCGGGGGGTAGCGATGAAAAACTGTTTTTT TRBV5-4 NA TRBJ1-4 NA
CAISSEGQGYTGELFF TGTGCCATTTCCTCCGAGGGACAGGGGTACACCGGGGAGCTGTTTTTT TRBV5-4 TRBD1 TRBJ2-2 NA
CASSPQGATFGTYNSPLHF TGTGCCAGCAGTCCACAGGGTGCCACGTTCGGGACCTATAATTCACCCCTCCACTTT TRBV7-2 NA TRBJ1-6 once
CASSQTSGAGYEQYF TGTGCCAGCAGCCAGACCTCAGGGGCGGGCTACGAGCAGTACTTC TRBV4-2 NA TRBJ2-7 NA
CASSGTQSYTDTQYF TGTGCCAGTAGTGGGACACAAAGTTACACAGATACGCAGTATTTT TRBV19 NA TRBJ2-3 NA
CASRANSYNEQFF TGTGCCAGCAGAGCGAACTCCTACAATGAGCAGTTCTTC TRBV2 NA TRBJ2-1 NA
CASSLDVGGTQYF TGCGCCAGCAGCTTGGACGTAGGTGGGACCCAGTACTTC TRBV5-1 NA TRBJ2-5 once
CATSRGPGVETQYF TGTGCCACCAGCAGAGGTCCGGGGGTGGAGACCCAGTACTTC TRBV15 NA TRBJ2-5 once
CASSRTADGYTF TGCGCCAGCAGCCGGACAGCGGATGGCTACACCTTC TRBV5-1 NA TRBJ1-2 NA
CSVGGGPGVTNYGYTF TGCAGCGTTGGAGGGGGGCCAGGGGTAACTAACTATGGCTACACCTTC TRBV29-1 NA TRBJ1-2 NA
CASSPLAGTEETQYF TGTGCCAGCAGCCCCCTAGCGGGCACTGAAGAGACCCAGTACTTC TRBV9 TRBD2 TRBJ2-5 NA
CASSLSSPVGGAGNSYEQYF TGTGCCAGCAGTTTATCTTCGCCGGTGGGGGGGGCAGGGAACTCCTACGAGCAGTACTTC TRBV27 NA TRBJ2-7 NA
CASSVGAEAYEQYF TGTGCCAGCAGCGTAGGCGCCGAGGCCTACGAGCAGTACTTC TRBV9 NA TRBJ2-7 NA